Each of the 28 T cell receptor beta chains below was sequenced from the same sample in a study of regulatory T cells in long-lasting Graves disease. Library construction for TCR beta used iRepertoire HTBI primers and Arm-PCR of CDR3 regions. TCRdb processed the multiplex PCR reads anew with MiXCR; each CDR3 protein has one entry. The repertoire holds about 660,000 distinct CDR3 sequences, with about 32% as singletons. The sample's time point: persistent/refractory GD, antithyroid drugs over 5 years with positive TRAb. PBMCs provided the RNA from which the TCR library was made. The starting material was peripheral blood mononuclear cells (PBMCs), obtained when the disease was refractory, from a patient treated with antithyroid drugs. The receptor source for this set is a female donor with Graves disease.

This clonotype was detected a few times. CDR3 DNA sequence: TGTGCCATCGGCCGCACCCTCCAAGAGACCCAGTACTTC. Residues: CAIGRTLQETQYF. The chain recombines TRBV10-3 with TRBJ2-5; D is unresolved. Trimming removed 8 bases at V and 1 base at J, with 11 bases between. Germline CDR1 reads ENHRY; CDR2 reads SYGVKD. CDR3 length equals 13 residues.

This clonotype is a singleton in its sample. The gene calls are TRBV19 and TRBJ2-4; a possible D gene is TRBD2 (7 bases). Germline assignment: CDR1 LNHDA and CDR2 SQIVND (reference sequence). V lost 7 bases, J lost 6 bases, and 25 bases lay in between. The CDR3 extends over 17 amino acids. CDR3: CASTPMARGAPSNIQYF. The CDR3 bases are TGTGCCAGTACCCCTATGGCCCGGGGGGCTCCCTCAAACATTCAGTACTTC.

This chain links TRBV20-1 with TRBJ1-4; D call uncertain. The germline V and J ends were trimmed by 4 bases and 3 bases, with 12 bases remaining between them. The CDR3 runs to 14 residues. Germline CDR1 DFQATT, CDR2 SNEGSKA (reference sequence). This chain's CDR3 is CSAIPDGANEKLFF. As DNA, the CDR3 is TGCAGTGCTATCCCTGACGGAGCTAATGAAAAACTGTTTTTT.

The V call is TRBV30, the J call TRBJ1-5; a possible D gene is TRBD1 (6 bases). The CDR3 loop spans 14 amino acids. Trimming left V 4 bases short and J 2 bases short, with 12 bases between. Germline loops: CDR1 GTSNPN, CDR2 SVGIG (reference sequence). This CDR3 reads CAWTQGLGNQPQHF. As DNA, the CDR3 is TGTGCCTGGACGCAGGGGCTTGGCAATCAGCCCCAGCATTTT. The full variable domain, completed using reference TRBV30 and TRBJ1-5, is SQTIHQWPATLVQPVGSPLSLECTVEGTSNPNLYWYRQAAGRGLQLLFYSVGIGQISSEVPQNLSASRPQDRQFILSSKKLLLSDSGFYLCAWTQGLGNQPQHFGDGTRLSIL.

V is TRBV2 and J is TRBJ2-3; 10 nucleotides match TRBD2. The CDR3 consists of 14 residues. Losses at the gene ends were 11 bases for V and 4 bases for J; bases not matched to a gene: 9. Germline V gene lookup returns CDR1 SNHLY and CDR2 FYNNEI. CDR3 sequence (DNA): TGTGCCGTTCCTAGCGGGAGAGGGTCAGATACGCAGTATTTT. Its translation: CAVPSGRGSDTQYF.

This clonotype was observed a handful of times. The chain has TRBV5-1 and TRBJ1-1; no clear D. The CDR3 is 12 residues long. The germline V gene encodes CDR1 SGHRS and CDR2 YFSETQ. The V and J ends lost 5 bases and 8 bases respectively, with 13 bases between them. This chain's CDR3 is CASSSPPREAFF. CDR3 sequence (DNA): TGCGCCAGCAGTTCACCTCCGCGGGAAGCTTTCTTT.

This clonotype has a single count. This sequence joins TRBV30 and TRBJ2-7; TRBD1 agrees at 8 bases. CDR3 length equals 13 residues. With V trimmed by 4 bases and J by 2 bases, 4 bases remained unmatched. Germline CDR1 and CDR2: GTSNPN and SVGIG (reference sequence). The CDR3 is CAWNPGQAYEQYF. The CDR3, as DNA: TGTGCCTGGAACCCGGGACAGGCCTACGAGCAGTACTTC.

This clonotype has only a few counts. The rearrangement links TRBV7-9 to TRBJ2-7; D ambiguous. The CDR3 has 14 amino acids. CDR1 is SEHNR, CDR2 FQNEAQ, per germline (reference sequence). V was pared by 3 bases and J by 0 bases, with 9 bases between. In DNA, the CDR3 is TGTGCCAGCAGCTTCTCGGTCTACTCCTACGAGCAGTACTTC. It yields the protein CASSFSVYSYEQYF.

There are many counts of this clonotype. For the CDR3, the DNA is TGTGCCAGCAGCTCAGGGGGCGCAAGCTATGGCTACACCTTC. It specifies CASSSGGASYGYTF. The genes are TRBV6-1 and TRBJ1-2, with TRBD1 identical over 8 bases. With 6 bases clipped from V and 4 bases from J, the junction kept 7 bases outside the gene matches. Per germline, CDR1 MNHNS and CDR2 SASEGT. The CDR3 is 14 amino acids.

The chain links TRBV6-2 or TRBV6-3 to TRBJ1-2; 8 positions agree with TRBD1. V was pared by 5 bases and J by 4 bases, with 3 bases of the junction left unmatched. The CDR3 spans 13 residues. In germline, CDR1 is MNHEY, CDR2 SVGEGT. Written as DNA, the CDR3 is TGTGCCAGCAGTAGGGGACAGGTCTATGGCTACACCTTC. Translated: CASSRGQVYGYTF.

On this clonotype: A much larger clone differs by one base, so this may be a read error. The rearrangement links TRBV2 to TRBJ1-2; 7 bases are shared with TRBD1. Germline-derived CDR1 and CDR2 are SNHLY and FYNNEI. The CDR3 has 17 amino acids. Trimming removed 2 bases from V and 3 bases from J; junction bases left unmatched: 12. CDR3 coding DNA: TGTGCCAGCAGTGAATGGGTGGCAGGGGGACTTGACTATGGCTACACCTTC. This translates into CASSEWVAGGLDYGYTF.

In DNA form, the CDR3 reads TGCGCCAGCAGCTCCGAGGTTGGAGCTAACTATGGCTACACCTTC. It is translated as CASSSEVGANYGYTF. V gene TRBV5-1 combines with J gene TRBJ1-2; D not resolved. Germline V gives CDR1 SGHRS, CDR2 YFSETQ. Trimming removed 3 bases from V and 0 bases from J, with 12 bases in between. This CDR3 has 15 amino acids.

The chain recombines TRBV6-1 with TRBJ1-5; perhaps TRBD1 as D (6 bases). The V gene's germline CDR1 is MNHNS and CDR2 SASEGT. V gave up 10 bases and J gave up 2 bases, with 12 bases separating them. The CDR3 extends over 13 amino acids. In DNA form, the CDR3 reads TGTGCCACCACAGGGTTTGGCAATCAGCCCCAGCATTTT. This codes for CATTGFGNQPQHF.

This clonotype was detected only a few times. The rearrangement joins TRBV9 to TRBJ1-2, with 7 bases fitting TRBD1. Germline CDR1 reads SGDLS; CDR2 reads YYNGEE. Germline trimming cut 0 bases from V and 3 bases from J; bases unmatched to any gene: 11. This CDR3 region has 17 residues. CDR3 sequence reads: CASSVALTGAGDYGYTF. The CDR3 DNA follows: TGTGCCAGCAGCGTAGCGCTCACAGGGGCCGGCGACTATGGCTACACCTTC.

The chain employs TRBV15 and TRBJ1-2; D not certain. The CDR3 is made up of 15 amino acids. V was pared by 0 bases and J by 2 bases, with 10 bases between. CDR1 LNHNV and CDR2 YYDKDF come from the germline V gene (reference sequence). As DNA, the CDR3 is TGTGCCACCAGCAGAGATCGGGAGGACAACTATGGCTACACCTTC. Protein product: CATSRDREDNYGYTF.

In this sample, this clonotype turned up a few times. CDR3 DNA sequence: TGTGCCAGCAGTGAAGGCAGCCACTCTGGAAACACCATATATTTT. Amino acid sequence: CASSEGSHSGNTIYF. V and J are TRBV25-1 and TRBJ1-3; D is unclear. V lost 2 bases and J 0 bases, leaving 8 bases between the germline ends. The germline gives CDR1 MGHDK, CDR2 SYGVNS. This CDR3 is 15 amino acids long.

This clonotype was counted between two and nine times. This chain connects TRBV19 to TRBJ2-7, with a possible D match to TRBD2 (5 bases). The germline V gene encodes CDR1 LNHDA and CDR2 SQIVND (reference sequence). The CDR3 contains 15 residues. The V end lost 5 bases, the J end lost 2 bases, and 16 bases lay between the germline ends. The CDR3 DNA is TGTGCCAGTAGTGGGCGTGCGGGTCAGACCTACGAGCAGTACTTC. Translating it yields CASSGRAGQTYEQYF.

V usage is TRBV7-3 and J usage is TRBJ1-5; D may be TRBD1 (5 bases). V dropped 2 bases and J dropped 5 bases, with 10 bases sitting between them. Germline CDR1 and CDR2: SGHTA and FQGTGA. The length of the CDR3 is 14 residues. CDR3 amino acids: CASSLQGTDQPQHF. The CDR3 bases are TGTGCCAGCAGCTTACAGGGCACTGATCAGCCCCAGCATTTT.

The sample holds many counts of this clonotype. The J gene is TRBJ1-1, the V gene TRBV28; D uncertain. In germline, CDR1 is MDHEN, CDR2 SYDVKM. The CDR3 length is 12 residues. V was trimmed by 2 bases and J by 3 bases, leaving 4 bases between them. The CDR3 DNA reads as TGTGCCAGCAGTTTAGCGGACACTGAAGCTTTCTTT. Residues: CASSLADTEAFF.

This clonotype was counted only a few times. The chain joins TRBV12-5 to TRBJ2-2, with D unclear. The CDR3 loop spans 16 amino acids. The V end was cut by 0 bases, the J end by 4 bases, with 12 bases between. The V gene's germline CDR1 is LGHNT and CDR2 FRNRAP. The CDR3 region has the DNA TGTGCTAGTGGTTTGGTACCCTTCCCGACCACCGGGGAGCTGTTTTTT. Translated, it gives CASGLVPFPTTGELFF.

This clonotype was seen repeatedly, ten times or more. V is TRBV6-1 and J is TRBJ1-4, with TRBD1 identical over 8 bases. Germline CDR1 MNHNS, CDR2 SASEGT. This CDR3 spans 14 amino acids. V lost 6 bases to trimming and J lost 8 bases; unmatched junction nucleotides: 8. CDR3 amino acids: CASSGQGLGEKLFF. The DNA of the CDR3 is TGTGCCAGCAGCGGACAGGGTTTAGGAGAAAAACTGTTTTTT.

Points on this clonotype: A read error may produce the germline difference seen at one junction end. V gene TRBV7-7 combines with J gene TRBJ1-5; D perhaps matches TRBD1 (5 bases). CDR1 and CDR2 from the germline V gene are SSHAT and FNYEAQ (reference sequence). The CDR3 contains 14 residues. The CDR3 spells CASSRTGLTQPQHF. CDR3 DNA: TGTGCTAGCAGCCGTACAGGTCTTACTCAGCCCCAGCATTTT.

This clonotype has only a few counts. CDR3 sequence (DNA): TGTGCTAGTGGTTTGGACGGGCTCTATTCCTACGAGCAGTACTTC. The encoded protein is CASGLDGLYSYEQYF. The chain uses TRBV12-5 and TRBJ2-7, with D unclear. The CDR3 loop spans 15 amino acids. Germline CDR1 reads LGHNT; CDR2 reads FRNRAP. Trimming cost V 1 base and J 1 base, with 11 bases left between them.

J is TRBJ1-1 and V is TRBV6-1; D is uncertain. The CDR3 totals 11 residues. Germline assignment: CDR1 MNHNS and CDR2 SASEGT. The V end lost 6 bases, the J end lost 11 bases, and 13 bases lay between the germline ends. The chain's CDR3 is CASRWERRAFF. The CDR3 nucleotides read TGTGCCAGCAGGTGGGAGAGGAGGGCTTTCTTT.

This clonotype was observed a few times. The V gene is TRBV12-5, the J gene TRBJ1-1, with D maybe TRBD1 (5 bases). Germline CDR1 and CDR2: LGHNT and FRNRAP. Trimming removed 2 bases from V and 4 bases from J, with 11 bases in between. The CDR3 is 14 amino acids. As DNA, the CDR3 is TGTGCTAGTGGTTTGAGGTCAGGGCTCACTGAAGCTTTCTTT. Translating it yields CASGLRSGLTEAFF. Variable domain in full (rest from reference TRBV12-5 and TRBJ1-1): DARVTQTPRHKVTEMGQEVTMRCQPILGHNTVFWYRQTMMQGLELLAYFRNRAPLDDSGMPKDRFSAEMPDATLATLKIQPSEPRDSAVYFCASGLRSGLTEAFFGQGTRLTVV.

CDR3 amino acids: CASSVGEGVRGTGELFF. The CDR3 DNA follows: TGTGCCAGCAGCGTAGGGGAAGGCGTGCGGGGCACCGGGGAGCTGTTTTTT. V is TRBV9 and J is TRBJ2-2, with D tentatively TRBD2 (6 bases). Trimming took 0 bases from V and 4 from J, leaving 16 bases between them. CDR1 is SGDLS and CDR2 is YYNGEE in the germline V gene. The CDR3 contains 17 residues.

The table lists this clonotype with a few counts. The V and J genes are TRBV19 and TRBJ2-7; D is uncertain. The CDR3 spans 13 residues. Germline CDR1 and CDR2: LNHDA and SQIVND (reference sequence). V lost 9 bases and J 2 bases, leaving 14 bases between the germline ends. The CDR3 loop reads CASSPGRPYEQYF. The CDR3 DNA follows: TGTGCCAGCTCACCAGGCAGACCCTACGAGCAGTACTTC.

This clonotype occurred many times. The chain employs TRBV28 and TRBJ2-7; D might be TRBD2 (5 bases). Between the trimmed V and J ends, which lost 5 bases and 2 bases, there was a span of 19 bases. Germline CDR1 MDHEN, CDR2 SYDVKM. This CDR3 contains 16 residues. The CDR3 here is CASSPLEFPGTYEQYF. CDR3 nucleotides: TGTGCCAGCAGTCCGCTTGAATTTCCGGGAACCTACGAGCAGTACTTC.